This entry lists 13 T cell receptor beta chains sequenced from one sample in a study of cytomegalovirus exposure and HLA in healthy donors. PCR was performed using 60 Vbeta and 13 Jbeta primers. The protocol was immunoSEQ multiplex PCR, while the TCRdb copy is restricted to in-frame clones and leaves out a portion. Among approximately 240,000 clones listed, 75% to 85% were seen once. Sample: PBMCs. These receptors came from an older woman in good health and CMV-seropositive.

On this clone: At one of its ends the junction is not consistent with the germline gene, which may arise from a read error. The CDR3 coding sequence is TGTGCCAGAAGCTGGACTAGCGGGAACACCGGGGAGCCGTTTTTT. Its protein is CARSWTSGNTGEPFF. V and J are TRBV5-3 and TRBJ2-2; 12 bases fit TRBD2. TRBV5-3 is sorted into the ORF group, with uncertain function. CDR3 length: 15 residues.

This chain joins TRBV7-2 and TRBJ1-4, with D tentatively TRBD1 (5 bases). V lost 5 bases and J 11 bases, leaving 18 bases between the germline ends. The V gene's germline CDR1 is SGHTA and CDR2 FQGNSA. The CDR3 extends over 14 amino acids. The CDR3 reads CASSDRDDSGKLFF. The CDR3 bases are TGTGCCAGCAGCGACCGGGACGACAGCGGGAAACTGTTTTTT.

This clone was counted a few times. V gene TRBV18 combines with J gene TRBJ1-1, with 7 bases fitting TRBD1. The CDR3 extends over 13 amino acids. In germline, CDR1 is KGHSH, CDR2 LQKENI. V lost 8 bases and J lost 4; bases outside the gene matches: 7. CDR3 in amino acids: CASAETGPTEAFF. CDR3 in DNA: TGTGCCAGCGCGGAGACAGGGCCCACTGAAGCTTTCTTT.

The chain has TRBV30 and TRBJ2-7; D might be TRBD1 (6 bases). V was pared by 3 bases and J by 3 bases, with 33 bases between. The CDR3 loop spans 20 amino acids. CDR1 is GTSNPN, CDR2 SVGIG, per germline (reference sequence). CDR3 amino acids: CAWRSGLSPGASVRVYEQYF. In DNA, the CDR3 is TGTGCCTGGAGGTCAGGGCTCTCGCCAGGGGCCTCAGTAAGGGTCTACGAGCAGTACTTC. Combining the CDR3 with reference TRBV30 and TRBJ2-7 gives the whole variable domain SQTIHQWPATLVQPVGSPLSLECTVEGTSNPNLYWYRQAAGRGLQLLFYSVGIGQISSEVPQNLSASRPQDRQFILSSKKLLLSDSGFYLCAWRSGLSPGASVRVYEQYFGPGTRLTVT.

This CDR3 is CASSSPGERGAFF. CDR3 coding DNA: TGTGCCAGCAGCTCGCCGGGGGAGCGAGGCGCTTTCTTT. This chain connects TRBV7-9 to TRBJ1-1; TRBD1 might be the D (5 bases). The germline CDR1 and CDR2 sequences are SEHNR and FQNEAQ (reference sequence). The length of the CDR3 is 13 residues. V lost 4 bases and J 11 bases, leaving 17 bases between the germline ends.

V usage is TRBV5-5 and J usage is TRBJ1-5; a possible D gene is TRBD1 (5 bases). CDR1 is SGHKS, CDR2 YYEKEE, per germline (reference sequence). Trimming shortened V by 4 bases and J by 0 bases, and 20 bases separated the two germline ends. This CDR3 is built from 18 residues. The CDR3 DNA reads as TGTGCCAGCAGCCGGGGGTTCGGGCAGTCATATAGCAATCAGCCCCAGCATTTT. Translating gives CASSRGFGQSYSNQPQHF.

V gene TRBV5-3 combines with J gene TRBJ2-7, with a weak D call TRBD1 (5 bases). TRBV5-3 has ORF status, its function being uncertain. Trimming shortened V by 9 bases and J by 12 bases, and 19 bases separated the two germline ends. The CDR3 has 11 residues. The CDR3 sequence is CATTDQGKGYF. The CDR3 DNA sequence: TGTGCCACAACCGACCAGGGAAAGGGGTACTTC.

This sequence joins TRBV5-6 and TRBJ2-7; 8 bases map to TRBD1. V shed 3 bases, J shed 2 bases, and the junction held 7 bases outside the gene matches. The CDR3 covers 15 residues. Germline-derived CDR1 and CDR2 are SGHDT and YYEEEE. The CDR3 reads CASSSGTGFTYEQYF. Here the CDR3 DNA reads TGTGCCAGCAGCTCCGGGACAGGTTTTACCTACGAGCAGTACTTC.

This sequence joins TRBV2 and TRBJ1-2, with TRBD1 matching 9 bases. Germline V gene sequence: CDR1 SNHLY, CDR2 FYNNEI. This CDR3 is built from 14 residues. The trim removed 6 bases at V and 6 bases at J, leaving 8 bases unmatched. CDR3 coding DNA: TGTGCCAGCAGCGGGAGACAGGGGGTTGATGGCTACACCTTC. This translates into CASSGRQGVDGYTF.

J is TRBJ2-7 and V is TRBV7-9; maybe TRBD1 (6 bases). The CDR3 runs to 15 residues. CDR1 SEHNR and CDR2 FQNEAQ come from the germline V gene (reference sequence). V was cut by 5 bases and J by 5 bases, with 19 bases left in between. The CDR3 region is CASSRKKGEWNEQYF. CDR3 in DNA: TGTGCCAGCAGCCGGAAGAAGGGGGAGTGGAACGAGCAGTACTTC.

The genes are TRBV4-2 and TRBJ2-1, with 12 bases identical to TRBD2. With 0 bases clipped from V and 11 bases from J, the junction kept 8 bases outside the gene matches. CDR1 is LGHNA, CDR2 YNFKEQ, per germline. The CDR3 has 16 residues. The CDR3 sequence: CASSQDSLAGGQKQFF. The CDR3 coding sequence is TGTGCCAGCAGCCAAGATTCCCTAGCGGGGGGGCAGAAGCAGTTCTTC.

This chain links TRBV5-1 with TRBJ1-1; the D gene is possibly TRBD1 (6 bases). Trimming left V 0 bases short and J 10 bases short, with 13 bases between. This CDR3 is 13 amino acids long. Germline assignment: CDR1 SGHRS and CDR2 YFSETQ. The CDR3 is CASSLAGEFLAFF. The CDR3, as DNA: TGCGCCAGCAGCTTGGCAGGGGAGTTTTTAGCTTTCTTT.

This chain links TRBV10-3 with TRBJ1-3; 7 positions agree with TRBD1. There are 14 residues in the CDR3. V was pared by 0 bases and J by 4 bases, with 0 bases of the junction left unmatched. CDR1 and CDR2 (germline): ENHRY, SYGVKD. Written as DNA, the CDR3 is TGTGCCATCAGTGAGTCGACAGGGGGAAACACCATATATTTT. As protein: CAISESTGGNTIYF.